This T cell receptor (beta chain) stems from a study of blood T cell repertoires in COVID-19. In the study overall: PBMCs, B-cell-depleted T cells, or T cells were the source of the cDNA or gDNA that made up the material.

Using immunoSEQ multiplex PCR, the repertoire was profiled, and TCRdb retains in-frame clones only, with some absent. Of 190,000 or so clones detected, around four fifths appear once; the ten largest clones hold 6.9%. Germline CDR1 and CDR2: MDHEN and SYDVKM. The CDR3 contains 14 residues. Trimming removed 2 bases at V and 7 bases at J, with 12 bases between. The receptor's source is a human donor with acute or convalescent COVID-19. The donor label of this sample is uncertain. This rearrangement joins TRBV28 to TRBJ1-5, with unresolved D. The sequenced material came from peripheral blood. The CDR3 reads CASSLGGGYQPQHF. The CDR3 DNA reads as TGTGCCAGCAGTTTAGGCGGAGGATACCAGCCCCAGCATTTT.